These 12 T cell receptor beta chains came from one sample sequenced in a study of human T cells and chemical hapten exposure. Time point reported: patch test 1, 2 weeks after DPC sensitization. Described treatment: therapeutic diphenylcyclopropenone sensitization with weekly scalp DPC. Whole blood that had not been fractionated was the source of extracted total RNA. One entry per CDR3 protein, called by TCRdb with MiXCR from the RACE reads. The data contain roughly 50,000 distinct CDR3 sequences, 9.5% to 11% of them singletons. Specimen: whole blood, collected in connection with sensitization to the hapten diphenylcyclopropenone (DPC). Receptor source: a woman between 35 and 50 years old with alopecia areata. Some clones in this sample may be carry-over from other donors' samples.

This clonotype was observed at least ten times. The chain couples TRBV28 to TRBJ1-5, with 8 bases matching TRBD1. The CDR3 has 19 residues. The junction had 14 bases not matched to a gene; V was cut back by 4 bases and J by 0 bases. CDR1 is MDHEN and CDR2 is SYDVKM in the germline V gene. CDR3 bases: TGTGCCAGCAGTTACCGGACAGGGAGGGATATGTTTAGCAATCAGCCCCAGCATTTT. This encodes CASSYRTGRDMFSNQPQHF.

The chain combines TRBV11-2 with TRBJ2-6; no clear D. Trimming took 7 bases from V and 0 from J, leaving 7 bases between them. CDR1 and CDR2 (germline): SGHAT, FQNNGV. The CDR3 length is 14 residues. The CDR3 coding sequence is TGTGCCAGCACTAGGCTCTCTGGGGCCAACGTCCTGACTTTC. This codes for CASTRLSGANVLTF.

This clonotype was detected ten times or more. This chain connects TRBV18 to TRBJ1-2; D remains ambiguous. Germline V gene lookup returns CDR1 KGHSH and CDR2 LQKENI. The CDR3 sequence is 14 residues long. V was trimmed by 2 bases and J by 3 bases, leaving 10 bases between them. Here the CDR3 DNA reads TGTGCCAGCTCACCAGGAACCCGTGACTATGGCTACACCTTC. It is translated as CASSPGTRDYGYTF.

The V call is TRBV5-4, the J call TRBJ1-1; a weak D match, TRBD1 (5 bases). The CDR3 loop spans 14 amino acids. V dropped 0 bases and J dropped 0 bases, with 6 bases sitting between them. CDR1 is SGHNT, CDR2 YYREEE, per germline (reference sequence). CDR3 in DNA: TGTGCCAGCAGCTTGGTAGGGGTGAACACTGAAGCTTTCTTT. The encoded protein is CASSLVGVNTEAFF. Full variable domain (rest looked up from reference TRBV5-4 and TRBJ1-1): ETGVTQSPTHLIKTRGQQVTLRCSSQSGHNTVSWYQQALGQGPQFIFQYYREEENGRGNFPPRFSGLQFPNYSSELNVNALELDDSALYLCASSLVGVNTEAFFGQGTRLTVV.

This clonotype occurred a few times. CDR3 sequence: CAWSAYRVLHNEQFF. The CDR3 DNA reads TGTGCCTGGAGCGCCTACCGGGTATTACACAATGAGCAGTTCTTC. The chain has TRBV30 and TRBJ2-1, with D hard to call. The CDR3 loop spans 15 amino acids. Per the germline V gene, CDR1 is GTSNPN and CDR2 is SVGIG (reference sequence). Trimming removed 3 bases at V and 5 bases at J, with 17 bases between.

This clonotype appeared many times. This chain connects TRBV4-1 to TRBJ2-3; D is unresolved. The V end was cut by 1 base, the J end by 2 bases, with 10 bases between. Germline-derived CDR1 and CDR2 are MGHRA and YSYEKL. The CDR3 sequence is 15 residues long. CDR3 protein: CASSQGPFNTDTQYF. The CDR3 region has the DNA TGCGCCAGCAGCCAAGGGCCCTTTAACACAGATACGCAGTATTTT.

This clonotype came up a few times. The chain combines TRBV3-1 with TRBJ1-1, with D possibly being TRBD1 (6 bases). V gave up 3 bases and J gave up 7 bases, with 15 bases separating them. The length of the CDR3 is 14 residues. Germline V gene data show CDR1 as LGHDT and CDR2 as YNNKEL (reference sequence). CDR3 DNA sequence: TGTGCCAGCAGCCATGGGACGCAAGGGGGTGAAGCTTTCTTT. It yields the protein CASSHGTQGGEAFF.

This sequence joins TRBV7-3 and TRBJ1-1, with D perhaps matching TRBD1 (5 bases). From germline, CDR1 is SGHTA and CDR2 FQGTGA. The CDR3 contains 13 residues. The V end was cut by 3 bases, the J end by 7 bases, with 12 bases between. The CDR3 DNA is TGTGCCAGCAGCTTTAAGGGGACCAATGAAGCTTTCTTT. It is translated as CASSFKGTNEAFF.

The chain links TRBV7-2 to TRBJ2-2, with D unclear. CDR1 is SGHTA and CDR2 is FQGNSA in the germline V gene. V dropped 5 bases and J dropped 0 bases, with 10 bases sitting between them. The CDR3 runs 15 residues. The DNA of the CDR3 is TGTGCCAGCAGCCGTAACTATGCGAACACCGGGGAGCTGTTTTTT. This sequence encodes CASSRNYANTGELFF.

This clonotype was detected ten times or more. The chain links TRBV11-2 to TRBJ2-7, with D possibly being TRBD2 (5 bases). The germline V gene has CDR1 SGHAT and CDR2 FQNNGV. Trimming pared 3 bases from V and 4 bases from J, leaving 16 bases between. There are 15 residues in the CDR3. CDR3 residues: CASSLGEGPGYEQYF. CDR3 nucleotide sequence: TGTGCCAGCAGCTTGGGCGAGGGTCCGGGATACGAGCAGTACTTC.

This chain connects TRBV29-1 to TRBJ2-4, with 14 nucleotides matching TRBD2. CDR1 is SQVTM and CDR2 is ANQGSEA in the germline V gene. This CDR3 contains 16 residues. The V segment lost 7 bases and the J segment 0 bases; nucleotides outside the gene matches: 5. CDR3 sequence (DNA): TGCAGCGACGGACTAGCGGGAGGCCTAGCCAAAAACATTCAGTACTTC. Its translation is CSDGLAGGLAKNIQYF.

This clonotype was recorded many times. The V and J genes are TRBV7-9 and TRBJ1-4; possibly TRBD1 for D (6 bases). The CDR3 is made up of 17 amino acids. Germline assignment: CDR1 SEHNR and CDR2 FQNEAQ (reference sequence). V lost 11 bases and J lost 0, with 22 bases in between. The CDR3 protein is CAGGDTESEATNEKLFF. As DNA, the CDR3 is TGTGCCGGTGGGGACACGGAATCTGAAGCAACTAATGAAAAACTGTTTTTT. The variable domain in full, with the rest retrieved from reference TRBV7-9 and TRBJ1-4, is DTGVSQNPRHKITKRGQNVTFRCDPISEHNRLYWYRQTLGQGPEFLTYFQNEAQLEKSRLLSDRFSAERPKGSFSTLEIQRTEQGDSAMYLCAGGDTESEATNEKLFFGSGTQLSVL.